Listed below are T cell receptor beta chains from one sample, sequenced in a study of T cells in Graves' hyperthyroidism and ophthalmopathy. TCRdb reprocessed the multiplex PCR reads with MiXCR, giving one entry per CDR3 protein. Seen here are 45,000 to 75,000 distinct CDR3 sequences, 40% to 55% observed once, and the top ten hold under 15%. The sequenced sample was blood. These receptors all come from a woman in her 30s with Graves' ophthalmopathy. Each CDR3 is given with its conserved first and last residue. Each record gives: CDR3 protein, CDR3 DNA, V gene, D gene, clone size, J gene. The D gene is left open where the match is weak. Clone size appears in some rows only: once, few, many, or a class for an expanded clone.

cdr3_aa: CASSASSDTQFF
cdr3_nt: TGTGCCAGCAGCGCTAGCTCCGATACGCAGTTCTTC
v_call: TRBV5-4
d_call: .
clone_size: .
j_call: TRBJ2-1

cdr3_aa: CASSQVSRNTEAFF
cdr3_nt: TGTGCCAGCAGCCAGGTATCCCGGAACACTGAAGCTTTCTTT
v_call: TRBV16
d_call: .
clone_size: .
j_call: TRBJ1-1

cdr3_aa: CASGSGRNEQFF
cdr3_nt: TGTGCCAGCGGTTCGGGAAGGAATGAGCAGTTCTTC
v_call: TRBV7-8
d_call: .
clone_size: many
j_call: TRBJ2-1

cdr3_aa: CSARAAMATGELFF
cdr3_nt: TGCAGTGCTAGAGCCGCCATGGCGACCGGAGAGCTGTTTTTT
v_call: TRBV20-1
d_call: .
clone_size: .
j_call: TRBJ2-2

cdr3_aa: CGSMRNTEAFF
cdr3_nt: TGTGGCAGCATGCGGAACACTGAAGCTTTCTTT
v_call: TRBV7-9
d_call: .
clone_size: once
j_call: TRBJ1-1

cdr3_aa: CATSGRAYEQYF
cdr3_nt: TGTGCCACCAGCGGGAGGGCCTACGAGCAGTACTTC
v_call: TRBV15
d_call: TRBD2
clone_size: .
j_call: TRBJ2-7

cdr3_aa: CVSSKGQVNTEAFF
cdr3_nt: TGCGTCAGCAGTAAGGGGCAGGTGAACACTGAAGCTTTCTTT
v_call: TRBV2
d_call: .
clone_size: .
j_call: TRBJ1-1

cdr3_aa: CASSFVAGGLGMGQYF
cdr3_nt: TGTGCCAGCAGCTTTGTCGCGGGGGGACTGGGGATGGGCCAGTACTTC
v_call: TRBV7-9
d_call: TRBD2
clone_size: .
j_call: TRBJ2-5

cdr3_aa: CASSQARAISSYEQYF
cdr3_nt: TGCGCCAGCAGCCAAGCAAGAGCAATAAGCTCCTACGAGCAGTACTTC
v_call: TRBV4-1
d_call: .
clone_size: many
j_call: TRBJ2-7

cdr3_aa: CASSIGFIRGARNSNQPQHF
cdr3_nt: TGTGCCAGTAGTATAGGTTTTATCAGGGGCGCGAGGAACAGCAATCAGCCCCAGCATTTT
v_call: TRBV19
d_call: .
clone_size: many
j_call: TRBJ1-5

cdr3_aa: CASSLEGGHEQYF
cdr3_nt: TGTGCCAGCAGCTTAGAGGGGGGCCACGAGCAGTACTTC
v_call: TRBV7-9
d_call: .
clone_size: .
j_call: TRBJ2-7

cdr3_aa: CASSIQTGGNSPLHF
cdr3_nt: TGTGCCAGCAGCATTCAGACAGGGGGGAATTCACCCCTCCACTTT
v_call: TRBV9
d_call: TRBD1
clone_size: .
j_call: TRBJ1-6

cdr3_aa: CASSWTGGTNTEAFF
cdr3_nt: TGTGCCAGCAGCTGGACAGGGGGGACAAACACTGAAGCTTTCTTT
v_call: TRBV5-5
d_call: TRBD1
clone_size: many
j_call: TRBJ1-1

cdr3_aa: CASSDSRLAGGSPGELFF
cdr3_nt: TGTGCCAGCAGTGACTCGAGACTAGCGGGGGGATCCCCCGGGGAGCTGTTTTTT
v_call: TRBV6-4
d_call: TRBD2
clone_size: .
j_call: TRBJ2-2

cdr3_aa: CASSFSVGATGELFF
cdr3_nt: TGTGCCAGTAGTTTTAGTGTGGGGGCCACCGGGGAGCTGTTTTTT
v_call: TRBV19
d_call: .
clone_size: .
j_call: TRBJ2-2

cdr3_aa: CASSFRGGHYGYTF
cdr3_nt: TGTGCCAGCAGCTTCCGGGGGGGACACTATGGCTACACCTTC
v_call: TRBV13
d_call: .
clone_size: many
j_call: TRBJ1-2

cdr3_aa: CASSARPGRTGEQYF
cdr3_nt: TGTGCCAGCAGCGCAAGACCGGGACGCACCGGGGAGCAGTACTTC
v_call: TRBV9
d_call: .
clone_size: .
j_call: TRBJ2-7

cdr3_aa: CASSRDPNQETQYF
cdr3_nt: TGTGCCAGCAGCAGGGACCCCAACCAAGAGACCCAGTACTTC
v_call: TRBV5-4
d_call: .
clone_size: many
j_call: TRBJ2-5

cdr3_aa: CASSPGLPSMNTEAFF
cdr3_nt: TGTGCCAGCAGCCCGGGACTCCCGAGCATGAACACGGAAGCTTTCTTT
v_call: TRBV5-6
d_call: .
clone_size: .
j_call: TRBJ1-1

cdr3_aa: CASSLQTGGGPGELFF
cdr3_nt: TGTGCCAGCAGCTTACAGACTGGGGGCGGGCCCGGGGAGCTGTTTTTT
v_call: TRBV7-9
d_call: .
clone_size: .
j_call: TRBJ2-2

cdr3_aa: CASSLGRNTEAFF
cdr3_nt: TGTGCCAGCAGCCTCGGCAGGAACACTGAAGCTTTCTTT
v_call: TRBV7-8
d_call: .
clone_size: .
j_call: TRBJ1-1

cdr3_aa: CASSPISGIGYGANVLTF
cdr3_nt: TGTGCCAGCAGCCCCATTTCGGGAATAGGTTATGGGGCCAACGTCCTGACTTTC
v_call: TRBV14
d_call: .
clone_size: .
j_call: TRBJ2-6

cdr3_aa: CASSDLGANGETQYF
cdr3_nt: TGTGCCAGCAGCGACCTAGGGGCCAACGGGGAGACCCAGTACTTC
v_call: TRBV9
d_call: .
clone_size: once
j_call: TRBJ2-5

cdr3_aa: CASSLNTGVGTDTQYF
cdr3_nt: TGTGCCAGCAGCTTGAATACAGGGGTCGGCACAGATACGCAGTATTTT
v_call: TRBV5-4
d_call: TRBD1
clone_size: many
j_call: TRBJ2-3

cdr3_aa: CASSILGAGQPQHF
cdr3_nt: TGTGCCAGCAGTATCTTGGGAGCAGGGCAGCCCCAGCATTTT
v_call: TRBV2
d_call: .
clone_size: .
j_call: TRBJ1-5

cdr3_aa: CSAKGRNNEKLFF
cdr3_nt: TGCAGTGCGAAGGGACGTAATAATGAAAAACTGTTTTTT
v_call: TRBV20-1
d_call: .
clone_size: many
j_call: TRBJ1-4

cdr3_aa: CASSMMGRGTQYF
cdr3_nt: TGTGCTAGTAGTATGATGGGGAGAGGGACCCAGTACTTC
v_call: TRBV19
d_call: .
clone_size: .
j_call: TRBJ2-5

cdr3_aa: CASSLRAGNQPQHF
cdr3_nt: TGTGCCAGCTCCCTACGGGCAGGGAATCAGCCCCAGCATTTT
v_call: TRBV6-5
d_call: .
clone_size: .
j_call: TRBJ1-5

cdr3_aa: CASSISSRGRSYNERFF
cdr3_nt: TGTGCCAGTAGTATCTCTAGCCGGGGGCGCTCCTACAACGAGCGGTTCTTC
v_call: TRBV19
d_call: .
clone_size: .
j_call: TRBJ2-1

cdr3_aa: CASSPGQGMNTEAFF
cdr3_nt: TGTGCCAGCAGCCCGGGACAGGGTATGAACACTGAAGCTTTCTTT
v_call: TRBV3-1
d_call: TRBD1
clone_size: few
j_call: TRBJ1-1

cdr3_aa: CASSLSRIGYEQYF
cdr3_nt: TGTGCCAGCAGTTTATCCCGGATAGGCTACGAGCAGTACTTC
v_call: TRBV27
d_call: .
clone_size: many
j_call: TRBJ2-7

cdr3_aa: CSVGDYRDRGRNEQFF
cdr3_nt: TGCAGCGTCGGTGATTACCGGGACAGGGGGCGCAATGAGCAGTTCTTC
v_call: TRBV29-1
d_call: TRBD1
clone_size: .
j_call: TRBJ2-1

cdr3_aa: CSARDASGRDDEQFF
cdr3_nt: TGCAGTGCTAGGGATGCTAGCGGGAGGGACGATGAGCAGTTCTTC
v_call: TRBV20-1
d_call: TRBD2
clone_size: once
j_call: TRBJ2-1

cdr3_aa: CSARERDSYNELFF
cdr3_nt: TGCAGTGCTAGAGAACGGGACAGCTACAATGAGCTGTTTTTT
v_call: TRBV20-1
d_call: TRBD1
clone_size: .
j_call: TRBJ2-2

cdr3_aa: CASSVNLGTEYYGYTF
cdr3_nt: TGTGCCAGCAGCGTCAACCTCGGGACCGAATACTATGGCTACACCTTC
v_call: TRBV11-2
d_call: .
clone_size: many
j_call: TRBJ1-2

cdr3_aa: CASSRDRVNETQYF
cdr3_nt: TGTGCCAGCAGCCGGGACAGGGTTAATGAGACCCAGTACTTC
v_call: TRBV11-2
d_call: TRBD1
clone_size: .
j_call: TRBJ2-5

cdr3_aa: CASRGTSGRTQQFF
cdr3_nt: TGCGCCAGCAGAGGGACTAGCGGGAGGACGCAGCAGTTCTTC
v_call: TRBV10-2
d_call: TRBD2
clone_size: .
j_call: TRBJ2-1

cdr3_aa: CASSIARSNQPQHF
cdr3_nt: TGTGCCAGTAGTATCGCTCGGTCTAATCAGCCCCAGCATTTT
v_call: TRBV19
d_call: .
clone_size: many
j_call: TRBJ1-5

cdr3_aa: CSAHSSDRVGGNTIYF
cdr3_nt: TGCAGCGCCCATAGTAGCGACAGGGTGGGTGGAAACACCATATATTTT
v_call: TRBV20-1
d_call: TRBD1
clone_size: .
j_call: TRBJ1-3

cdr3_aa: CATSAPENTEAFF
cdr3_nt: TGTGCCACCAGTGCCCCAGAGAACACTGAAGCTTTCTTT
v_call: TRBV24-1
d_call: .
clone_size: many
j_call: TRBJ1-1

cdr3_aa: CAISRDSYYEQYF
cdr3_nt: TGTGCCATCAGCCGGGACTCTTACTACGAGCAGTACTTC
v_call: TRBV10-3
d_call: .
clone_size: .
j_call: TRBJ2-7

cdr3_aa: CASSLGAGELFF
cdr3_nt: TGTGCCAGCAGCCTAGGCGCCGGGGAGCTGTTTTTT
v_call: TRBV3-1
d_call: .
clone_size: .
j_call: TRBJ2-2

cdr3_aa: CASSLTTSNTEAFF
cdr3_nt: TGTGCTAGCAGCTTAACGACCTCGAACACTGAAGCTTTCTTT
v_call: TRBV7-7
d_call: .
clone_size: .
j_call: TRBJ1-1

cdr3_aa: CASSEGIAGTQYF
cdr3_nt: TGTGCCAGCAGTGAAGGGATAGCGGGGACCCAGTACTTC
v_call: TRBV2
d_call: TRBD2
clone_size: .
j_call: TRBJ2-5

cdr3_aa: CASSIGTGGGETQYF
cdr3_nt: TGTGCCAGCAGTATCGGGACAGGGGGGGGAGAGACCCAGTACTTC
v_call: TRBV6-7
d_call: TRBD1
clone_size: .
j_call: TRBJ2-5

cdr3_aa: CASSLSGTGYNSPLHF
cdr3_nt: TGCGCCAGCAGCCTTAGCGGGACCGGATATAATTCACCCCTCCACTTT
v_call: TRBV4-1
d_call: .
clone_size: .
j_call: TRBJ1-6

cdr3_aa: CASSQGAGSPKGREKLFF
cdr3_nt: TGTGCCAGCAGCCAAGGAGCAGGGAGTCCGAAGGGACGTGAAAAACTGTTTTTT
v_call: TRBV14
d_call: .
clone_size: many
j_call: TRBJ1-4

cdr3_aa: CASSLGLAGRADAQYF
cdr3_nt: TGTGCCAGCAGCTTAGGGCTAGCAGGTCGGGCAGATGCGCAGTATTTC
v_call: TRBV7-2
d_call: .
clone_size: .
j_call: TRBJ2-3

cdr3_aa: CSVYWAGEGGRAQEQFF
cdr3_nt: TGCAGCGTTTACTGGGCAGGGGAAGGCGGGAGGGCCCAGGAGCAGTTCTTC
v_call: TRBV29-1
d_call: TRBD2
clone_size: .
j_call: TRBJ2-1

cdr3_aa: CASSHLTPGSTEAFF
cdr3_nt: TGCGCCAGCAGCCATCTCACCCCGGGGAGCACTGAAGCTTTCTTT
v_call: TRBV4-1
d_call: .
clone_size: many
j_call: TRBJ1-1

cdr3_aa: CASSLVGLSQPQHF
cdr3_nt: TGTGCCAGCAGCTTAGTGGGTCTCAGTCAGCCCCAGCATTTT
v_call: TRBV7-9
d_call: .
clone_size: many
j_call: TRBJ1-5

cdr3_aa: CASSVASGTGRNYSFYEQYF
cdr3_nt: TGTGCCAGCAGCGTAGCATCGGGGACAGGTAGGAATTACTCGTTCTACGAGCAGTACTTC
v_call: TRBV9
d_call: TRBD1
clone_size: many
j_call: TRBJ2-7

cdr3_aa: CARVPRDDTEAFF
cdr3_nt: TGTGCTAGAGTCCCCAGGGATGACACTGAAGCTTTCTTT
v_call: TRBV25-1
d_call: .
clone_size: .
j_call: TRBJ1-1

cdr3_aa: CATSRVGGRAGETQYF
cdr3_nt: TGTGCCACCAGCAGAGTGGGCGGGAGGGCCGGAGAGACCCAGTACTTC
v_call: TRBV15
d_call: TRBD2
clone_size: many
j_call: TRBJ2-5